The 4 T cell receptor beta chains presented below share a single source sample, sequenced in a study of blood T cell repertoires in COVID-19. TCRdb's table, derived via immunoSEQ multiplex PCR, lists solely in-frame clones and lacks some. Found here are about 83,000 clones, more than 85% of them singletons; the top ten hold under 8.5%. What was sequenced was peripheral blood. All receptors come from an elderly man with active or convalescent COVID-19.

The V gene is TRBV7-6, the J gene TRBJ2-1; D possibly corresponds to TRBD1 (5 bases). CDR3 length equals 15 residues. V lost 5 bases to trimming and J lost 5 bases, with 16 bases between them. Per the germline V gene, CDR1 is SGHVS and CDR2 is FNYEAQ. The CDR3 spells CASSPSPRTNNEQFF. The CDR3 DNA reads TGTGCCAGCAGCCCCTCCCCCCGGACAAACAATGAGCAGTTCTTC.

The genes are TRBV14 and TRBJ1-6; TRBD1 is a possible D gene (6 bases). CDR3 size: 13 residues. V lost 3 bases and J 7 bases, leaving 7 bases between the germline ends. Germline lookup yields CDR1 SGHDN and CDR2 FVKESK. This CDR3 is CASSHDRNSPLHF. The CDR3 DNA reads TGTGCCAGCAGCCATGACAGGAATTCACCCCTCCACTTT.

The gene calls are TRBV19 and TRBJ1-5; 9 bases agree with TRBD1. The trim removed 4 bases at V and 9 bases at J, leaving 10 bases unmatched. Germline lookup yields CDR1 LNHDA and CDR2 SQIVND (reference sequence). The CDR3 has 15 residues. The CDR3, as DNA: TGTGCCAGTAGTAAGTGGACAGGGGACATAAGGCCCCAGCATTTT. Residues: CASSKWTGDIRPQHF.

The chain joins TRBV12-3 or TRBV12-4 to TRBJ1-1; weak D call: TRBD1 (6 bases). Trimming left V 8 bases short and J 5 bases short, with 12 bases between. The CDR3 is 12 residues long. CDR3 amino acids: CASLQGWTEAFF. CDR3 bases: TGTGCCAGCTTACAGGGTTGGACTGAAGCTTTCTTT.